This T cell receptor beta chain was recovered during a study of beta chain features in type 1 diabetes. Study results and limitations: More deletions and fewer insertions at VDJ junctions were seen in type 1 diabetes patients.

Reverse transcribing all isolated RNA meant expressed TCRB transcripts were sequenced. Method: immunoSEQ multiplex PCR; TCRdb's copy keeps in-frame clones and lacks some. This table has about 9,400 clones, around 78% appearing once. As regards this clone: The target antigen is unknown.

Germline V lookup: CDR1 SGHRS, CDR2 YFSETQ. The CDR3 consists of 16 residues. Germline trimming cut 3 bases from V and 6 bases from J; bases unmatched to any gene: 7. The chain employs TRBV5-1 and TRBJ2-3; 13 nucleotides align to TRBD2. Sequencing used Tregs from blood. The receptor was derived from a woman between 18 and 29 years old in good health. This CDR3 reads CASSSGLAGVWDTQYF. The CDR3 DNA follows: TGCGCCAGCAGCTCCGGACTAGCGGGAGTCTGGGATACGCAGTATTTT. Full variable domain (outside the CDR3, taken from reference TRBV5-1 and TRBJ2-3): KAGVTQTPRYLIKTRGQQVTLSCSPISGHRSVSWYQQTPGQGLQFLFEYFSETQRNKGNFPGRFSGRQFSNSRSEMNVSTLELGDSALYLCASSSGLAGVWDTQYFGPGTRLTVL.